A selection of T cell receptor beta chains follows, all from one sample in a study of blood T cell repertoires in COVID-19. Sequencing was performed with immunoSEQ multiplex PCR; in TCRdb, only in-frame clones are kept and a portion is missing. The data contain 210,000 or so clones, 80% to 90% of them singletons. The sequencing sample was made of peripheral blood. These receptors all stem from a human donor in a cohort sampled during active COVID-19. Each CDR3 is given with its conserved first and last residue. D genes are given only for firm matches.

d_call	j_call	v_call	cdr3_length	cdr3_nt	cdr3_aa
TRBD2	TRBJ2-3	TRBV9	17	TGTGCCAGCAGCGTAGTCGGGGGGGCCTCGAGCACAGATACGCAGTATTTT	CASSVVGGASSTDTQYF
NA	TRBJ1-2	TRBV12-3/TRBV12-4	12	TGTGCCAGCAGTTTCGGGGTGGAGGGCTACACCTTC	CASSFGVEGYTF
TRBD1	TRBJ1-2	TRBV7-9	16	TGTGCCAGCAGCTTCAGCTCGGGACAGGTGCTGGCGGGCTACACCTTC	CASSFSSGQVLAGYTF
TRBD1	TRBJ1-6	TRBV2	15	TGTGCCAGCAGTGTGGACAGGGCCGATAATTCACCCCTCCACTTT	CASSVDRADNSPLHF
TRBD2	TRBJ2-1	TRBV11-3	13	TGTGCCAGCAGCCCGCGTGGACTAGCGGAGCAGTTCTTC	CASSPRGLAEQFF
NA	TRBJ2-1	TRBV11-2	13	TGTGCCAGCAGCTTAGCGGGAGCGAATGAGCAGTTCTTC	CASSLAGANEQFF
NA	TRBJ1-6	TRBV18	14	TGTGCCAGCTCACCAGGGGGCCCAAATTCACCCCTCCACTTT	CASSPGGPNSPLHF
TRBD1	TRBJ2-1	TRBV5-1	15	TGCGCCAGCAGCCTCAGGACAGGGGAAGCGGGTGAGCAGTTCTTC	CASSLRTGEAGEQFF
NA	TRBJ1-4	TRBV5-1	13	TGCGCCAGCAGGACAGATCCTAATGAAAAACTGTTTTTT	CASRTDPNEKLFF
NA	TRBJ1-3	TRBV3-1/TRBV3-2	13	TGTGCCAGCAGCCAAGGAGGAGCAAACACCATATATTTT	CASSQGGANTIYF